The sequence of this TCR beta chain was determined in a study of T-cell reconstitution after alpha-beta-depleted transplantation in children. Study-wide points: The origin of alpha-beta T cells about two months after transplant was reportedly several hundred expanded graft clones.

The CDR3 is 20 residues long. Per the germline V gene, CDR1 is MNHEY and CDR2 is SVGAGI. V was cut by 6 bases and J by 4 bases, with 28 bases left in between. This clonotype was detected many times. The antigen remains unidentified. Unique molecular identifiers tagged the TCRbeta library. TCRdb ran MiXCR on the PCR reads and lists one entry per CDR3 protein. The sample holds 200,000 or so distinct CDR3 sequences, roughly 6.3% seen once. The J gene is TRBJ2-6, the V gene TRBV6-5; a weak D match, TRBD1 (6 bases). The TCR originated in a girl under two years old with combined immunodeficiency, due to receive a stem cell transplant. Source: PBMCs, taken before TCRalphabeta/CD19-depleted stem cell transplant. The CDR3 here is CASSRKSDRPSRRGANVLTF. The CDR3 DNA follows: TGTGCCAGCAGCCGCAAGTCCGACAGGCCATCAAGGAGGGGGGCCAACGTCCTGACTTTC.